The clone carrying this T cell receptor (beta chain) has a count of ten or more. The ends were cut back, 3 bases at V and 5 bases at J, with 13 bases in the middle. Germline-derived CDR1 and CDR2 are SGHTA and FQGNSA. The CDR3 sequence is 14 residues long. According to the study, TCR beta libraries were built with iRepertoire HTBI primers and CDR3-region Arm-PCR. A single record per CDR3 protein comes from TCRdb applying MiXCR to the multiplex PCR reads. The profile covers 400,000 to 500,000 distinct CDR3 sequences, with 20% to 25% appearing a single time and roughly 7% taken by the ten largest. Time point reported: persistent/refractory GD, antithyroid drugs over 5 years with positive TRAb. The TCR library was prepared using RNA isolated from PBMCs. This record belongs to a study of regulatory T cells in long-lasting Graves disease.

Specimen: peripheral blood mononuclear cells (PBMCs), collected when the disease was refractory, from a patient treated with antithyroid drugs. This clonotype originated in a female donor with Graves disease. This sequence joins TRBV7-2 and TRBJ2-5; D possibly matches TRBD1 or TRBD2 (5 bases each). The CDR3 here is CASSLRAREETQYF. For the CDR3, the DNA is TGTGCCAGCAGCTTGAGGGCCAGGGAGGAGACCCAGTACTTC.